This TCR beta chain was recorded in a study of T cells after yellow fever vaccination. The CDR3 runs 13 residues. V lost 3 bases, J lost 2 bases, and 7 bases lay in between. The V gene's germline CDR1 is DFQATT and CDR2 SNEGSKA (reference sequence). In TCRdb, the 5' RACE reads were re-called with MiXCR into one record per CDR3 protein. The repertoire has 350,000 to 450,000 distinct CDR3 sequences, under 20% of them found once; the top ten carry roughly a sixth. In its sample, this clonotype was seen a few times. The sequence derives from a man between 18 and 29 years old who received the YFV17D yellow fever vaccine. The source was PBMCs, collected before the yellow fever booster vaccination. The chain uses TRBV20-1 and TRBJ2-2; D uncertain. The CDR3 sequence: CSASNPNTGELFF. The CDR3 coding sequence is TGCAGTGCTAGTAACCCAAACACCGGGGAGCTGTTTTTT.